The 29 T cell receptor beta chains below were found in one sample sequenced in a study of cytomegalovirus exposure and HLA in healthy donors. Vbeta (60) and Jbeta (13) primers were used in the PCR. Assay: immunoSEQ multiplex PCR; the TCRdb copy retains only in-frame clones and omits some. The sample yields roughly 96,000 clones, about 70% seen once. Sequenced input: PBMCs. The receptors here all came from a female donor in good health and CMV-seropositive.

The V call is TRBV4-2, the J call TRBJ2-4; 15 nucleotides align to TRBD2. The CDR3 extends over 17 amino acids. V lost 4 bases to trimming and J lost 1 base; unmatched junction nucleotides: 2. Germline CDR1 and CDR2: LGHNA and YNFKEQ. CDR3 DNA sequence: TGTGCCAGCAGCCCCGGACTAGCGGGGGGGGCCAAAAACATTCAGTACTTC. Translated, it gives CASSPGLAGGAKNIQYF.

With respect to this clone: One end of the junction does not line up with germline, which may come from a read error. CDR3 in DNA: TGCAGCGTGGAAGGGTATCTCGGACAGGGGGGAGACGAGCAGTACTTC. Amino acid sequence: CSVEGYLGQGGDEQYF. The V and J genes are TRBV29-1 and TRBJ2-7; the match to TRBD1 covers 10 bases. CDR1 is SQVTM and CDR2 is ANQGSEA in the germline V gene. The CDR3 is 16 amino acids.

CDR3 loop: CASSGSGSYNEQFF. The CDR3 DNA reads as TGTGCCAGCAGTGGTAGCGGGAGTTACAATGAGCAGTTCTTC. The chain recombines TRBV28 with TRBJ2-1, with TRBD2 matching 9 bases. This CDR3 contains 14 residues. V shed 5 bases, J shed 4 bases, and the junction held 3 bases outside the gene matches. The germline V gene encodes CDR1 MDHEN and CDR2 SYDVKM.

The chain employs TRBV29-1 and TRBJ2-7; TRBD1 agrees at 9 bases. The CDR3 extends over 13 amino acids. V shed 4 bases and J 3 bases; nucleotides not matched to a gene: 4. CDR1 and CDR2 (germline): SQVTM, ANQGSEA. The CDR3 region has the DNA TGCAGCGTTGGGGACAGGGCTCGCTACGAGCAGTACTTC. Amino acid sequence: CSVGDRARYEQYF.

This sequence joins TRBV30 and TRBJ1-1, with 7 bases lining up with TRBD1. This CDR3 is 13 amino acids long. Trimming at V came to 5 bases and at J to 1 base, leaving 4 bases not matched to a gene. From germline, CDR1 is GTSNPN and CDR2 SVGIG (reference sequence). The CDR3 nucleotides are TGTGCCTGGGCGCGGGACAGGAACACTGAAGCTTTCTTT. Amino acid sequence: CAWARDRNTEAFF.

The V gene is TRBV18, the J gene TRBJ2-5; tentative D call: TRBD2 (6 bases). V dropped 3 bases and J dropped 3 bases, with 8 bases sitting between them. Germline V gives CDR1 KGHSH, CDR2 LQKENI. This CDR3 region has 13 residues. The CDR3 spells CASSPGLEETQYF. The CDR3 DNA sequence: TGTGCCAGCTCACCGGGACTGGAAGAGACCCAGTACTTC.

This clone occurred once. The CDR3 sequence is CAWSVRPGGVSGANVLTF. CDR3 bases: TGTGCCTGGAGTGTACGTCCAGGGGGCGTCTCTGGGGCCAACGTCCTGACTTTC. The genes are TRBV30 and TRBJ2-6; TRBD1 aligns across 8 bases. This CDR3 is built from 18 residues. Unmatched junction bases numbered 7, after V lost 0 bases and J lost 0 bases. Germline CDR1 is GTSNPN and CDR2 is SVGIG (reference sequence).

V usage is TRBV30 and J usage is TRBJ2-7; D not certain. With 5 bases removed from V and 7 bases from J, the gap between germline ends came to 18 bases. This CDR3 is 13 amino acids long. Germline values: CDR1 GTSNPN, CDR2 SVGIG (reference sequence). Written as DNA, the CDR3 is TGTGCCTGGGGCCCCGTACCGTTCGGGGAGCAGTACTTC. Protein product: CAWGPVPFGEQYF.

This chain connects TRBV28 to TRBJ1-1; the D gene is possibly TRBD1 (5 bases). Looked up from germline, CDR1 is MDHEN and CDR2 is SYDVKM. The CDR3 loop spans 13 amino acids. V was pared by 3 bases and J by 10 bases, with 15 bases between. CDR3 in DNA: TGTGCCAGCAGTTTGGAGGGACCCCAAGCAGCTTTCTTT. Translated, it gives CASSLEGPQAAFF.

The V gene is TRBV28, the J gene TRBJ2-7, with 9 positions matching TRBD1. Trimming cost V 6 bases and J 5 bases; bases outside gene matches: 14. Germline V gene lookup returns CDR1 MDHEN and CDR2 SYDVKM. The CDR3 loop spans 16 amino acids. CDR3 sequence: CASRAPTGTGSNEQYF. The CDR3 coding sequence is TGTGCCAGCAGGGCCCCAACCGGGACAGGGAGTAACGAGCAGTACTTC.

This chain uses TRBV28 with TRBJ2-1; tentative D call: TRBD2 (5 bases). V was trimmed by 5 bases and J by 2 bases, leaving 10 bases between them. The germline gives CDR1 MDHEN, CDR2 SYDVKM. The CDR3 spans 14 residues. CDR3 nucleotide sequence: TGTGCCAGCAGTACCGGGATGGCCTACAATGAGCAGTTCTTC. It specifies CASSTGMAYNEQFF.

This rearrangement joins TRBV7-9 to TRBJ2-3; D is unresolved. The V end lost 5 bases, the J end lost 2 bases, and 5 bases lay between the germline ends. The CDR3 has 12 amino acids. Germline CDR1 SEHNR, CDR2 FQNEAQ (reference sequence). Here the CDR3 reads CASSADTDTQYF. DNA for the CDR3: TGTGCCAGCAGCGCAGACACAGATACGCAGTATTTT.

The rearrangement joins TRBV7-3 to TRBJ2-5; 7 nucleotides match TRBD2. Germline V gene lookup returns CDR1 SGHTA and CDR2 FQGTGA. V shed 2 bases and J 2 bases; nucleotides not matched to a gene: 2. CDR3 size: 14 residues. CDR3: CASSLASGQETQYF. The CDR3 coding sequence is TGTGCCAGCAGCTTAGCTAGCGGACAAGAGACCCAGTACTTC. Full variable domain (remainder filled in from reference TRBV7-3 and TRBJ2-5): GAGVSQTPSNKVTEKGKYVELRCDPISGHTALYWYRQSLGQGPEFLIYFQGTGAADDSGLPNDRFFAVRPEGSVSTLKIQRTERGDSAVYLCASSLASGQETQYFGPGTRLLVL.

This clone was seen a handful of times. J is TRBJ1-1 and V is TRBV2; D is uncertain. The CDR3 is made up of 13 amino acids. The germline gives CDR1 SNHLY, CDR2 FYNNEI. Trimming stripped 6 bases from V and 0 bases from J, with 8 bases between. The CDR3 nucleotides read TGTGCCAGCAGGGCGGCCATGAACACTGAAGCTTTCTTT. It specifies CASRAAMNTEAFF.

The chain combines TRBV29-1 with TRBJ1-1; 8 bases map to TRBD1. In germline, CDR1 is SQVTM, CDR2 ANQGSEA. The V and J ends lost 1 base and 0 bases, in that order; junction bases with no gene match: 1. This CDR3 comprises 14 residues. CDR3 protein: CSVEAGQVNTEAFF. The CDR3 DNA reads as TGCAGCGTTGAAGCGGGACAGGTGAACACTGAAGCTTTCTTT.

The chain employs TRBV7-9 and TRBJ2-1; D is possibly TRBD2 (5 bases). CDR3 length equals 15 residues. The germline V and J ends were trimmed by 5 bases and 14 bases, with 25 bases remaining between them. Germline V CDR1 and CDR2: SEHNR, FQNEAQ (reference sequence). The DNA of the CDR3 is TGTGCCAGCAGCCCTACTAGGATCCAGGACTCCGAAAAGTTCTTC. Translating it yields CASSPTRIQDSEKFF. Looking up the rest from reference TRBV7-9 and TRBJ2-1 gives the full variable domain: DTGVSQNPRHKITKRGQNVTFRCDPISEHNRLYWYRQTLGQGPEFLTYFQNEAQLEKSRLLSDRFSAERPKGSFSTLEIQRTEQGDSAMYLCASSPTRIQDSEKFFGPGTRLTVL.

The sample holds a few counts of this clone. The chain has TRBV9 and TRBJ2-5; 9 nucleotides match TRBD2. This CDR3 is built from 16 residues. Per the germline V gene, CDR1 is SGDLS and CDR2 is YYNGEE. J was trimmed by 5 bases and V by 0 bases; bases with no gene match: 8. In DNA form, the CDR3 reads TGTGCCAGCAGCGTAGGGGGTAGCGGGGGATGGGAGACCCAGTACTTC. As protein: CASSVGGSGGWETQYF.

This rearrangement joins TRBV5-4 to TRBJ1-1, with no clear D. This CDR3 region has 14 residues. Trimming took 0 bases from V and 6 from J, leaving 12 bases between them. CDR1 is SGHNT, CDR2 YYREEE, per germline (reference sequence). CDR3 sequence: CASSLGLADPEAFF. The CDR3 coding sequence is TGTGCCAGCAGCTTGGGACTGGCTGACCCTGAAGCTTTCTTT.

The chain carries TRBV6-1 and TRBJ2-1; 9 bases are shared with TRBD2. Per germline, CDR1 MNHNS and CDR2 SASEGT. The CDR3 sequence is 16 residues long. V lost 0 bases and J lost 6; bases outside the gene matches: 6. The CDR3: CASSEALLAGANEQFF. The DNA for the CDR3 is TGTGCCAGCAGTGAAGCGCTACTAGCGGGTGCCAATGAGCAGTTCTTC.

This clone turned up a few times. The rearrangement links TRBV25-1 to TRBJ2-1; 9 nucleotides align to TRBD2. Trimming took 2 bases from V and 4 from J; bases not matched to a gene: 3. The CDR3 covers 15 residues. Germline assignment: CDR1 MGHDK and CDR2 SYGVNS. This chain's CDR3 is CASSELAGTYNEQFF. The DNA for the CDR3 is TGTGCCAGCAGTGAACTAGCGGGGACATACAATGAGCAGTTCTTC.

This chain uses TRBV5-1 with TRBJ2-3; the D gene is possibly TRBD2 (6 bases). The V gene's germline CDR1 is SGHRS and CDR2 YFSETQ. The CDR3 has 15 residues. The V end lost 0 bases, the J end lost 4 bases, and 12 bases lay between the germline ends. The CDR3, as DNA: TGCGCCAGCAGCTTGGATGCGGGAACCCCAGATACGCAGTATTTT. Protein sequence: CASSLDAGTPDTQYF.

CDR3: CSVDDRAKGDGYTF. DNA for the CDR3: TGCAGCGTTGATGACAGGGCTAAGGGGGATGGCTACACCTTC. V usage is TRBV29-1 and J usage is TRBJ1-2, with 7 bases fitting TRBD1. The trim removed 3 bases at V and 6 bases at J, leaving 10 bases unmatched. The CDR3 loop spans 14 amino acids. The V gene's germline CDR1 is SQVTM and CDR2 ANQGSEA.

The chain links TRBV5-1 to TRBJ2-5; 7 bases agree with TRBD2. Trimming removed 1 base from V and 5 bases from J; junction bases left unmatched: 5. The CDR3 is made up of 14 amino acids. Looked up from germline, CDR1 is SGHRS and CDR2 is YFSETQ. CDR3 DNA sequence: TGCGCCAGCAGCTTGTCCGGGGGAGGGGAGACCCAGTACTTC. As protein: CASSLSGGGETQYF.

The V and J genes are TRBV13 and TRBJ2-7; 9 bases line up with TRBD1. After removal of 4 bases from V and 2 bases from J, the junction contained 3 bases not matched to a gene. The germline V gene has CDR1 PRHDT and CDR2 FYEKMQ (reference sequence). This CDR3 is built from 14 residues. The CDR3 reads CASSSWTGAYEQYF. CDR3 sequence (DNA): TGTGCCAGCAGCTCGTGGACAGGGGCCTACGAGCAGTACTTC.

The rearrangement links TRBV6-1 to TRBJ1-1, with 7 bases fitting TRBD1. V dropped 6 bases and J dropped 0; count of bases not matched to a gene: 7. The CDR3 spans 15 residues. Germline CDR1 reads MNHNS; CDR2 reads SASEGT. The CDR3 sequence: CASRDTGAMNTEAFF. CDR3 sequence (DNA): TGTGCCAGCAGAGACACAGGGGCGATGAACACTGAAGCTTTCTTT.

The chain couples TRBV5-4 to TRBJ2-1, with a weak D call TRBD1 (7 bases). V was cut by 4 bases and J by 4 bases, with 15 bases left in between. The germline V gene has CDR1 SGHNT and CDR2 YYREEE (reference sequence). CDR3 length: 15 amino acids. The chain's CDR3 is CASSLGGTAYNEQFF. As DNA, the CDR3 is TGTGCCAGCAGCCTTGGAGGGACAGCTTACAATGAGCAGTTCTTC.

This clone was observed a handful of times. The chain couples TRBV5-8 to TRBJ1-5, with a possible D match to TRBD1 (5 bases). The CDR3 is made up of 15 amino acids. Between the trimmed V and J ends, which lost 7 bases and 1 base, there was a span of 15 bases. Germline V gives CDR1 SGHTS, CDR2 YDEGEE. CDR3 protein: CASGDYGGSNQPQHF. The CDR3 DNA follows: TGTGCCAGCGGGGACTATGGGGGGAGCAATCAGCCCCAGCATTTT.

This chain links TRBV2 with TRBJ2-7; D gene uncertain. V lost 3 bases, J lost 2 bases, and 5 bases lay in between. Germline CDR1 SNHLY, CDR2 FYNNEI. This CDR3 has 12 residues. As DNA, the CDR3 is TGTGCCAGCAGTGAGTCAGCCTACGAGCAGTACTTC. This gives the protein CASSESAYEQYF.

CDR3 sequence reads: CASSLDSYNEKLFF. CDR3 sequence (DNA): TGTGCCAGCAGCTTAGACAGCTATAATGAAAAACTGTTTTTT. The chain couples TRBV5-6 to TRBJ1-4; TRBD1 might be the D (5 bases). The CDR3 covers 14 residues. CDR1 and CDR2 (germline): SGHDT, YYEEEE. The V end lost 2 bases, the J end lost 4 bases, and 9 bases lay between the germline ends.